The clone carrying this T cell receptor beta chain was seen a few times. No antigen is known for it. The germline V and J ends were trimmed by 7 bases and 1 base, with 10 bases remaining between them. The germline V gene has CDR1 ENHRY and CDR2 SYGVKD. The CDR3 totals 13 residues. The data originate from a study of beta chain features in type 1 diabetes. Study-level results: Type 1 diabetes patients had TCRB CDR3s that were shorter (moderately but significantly so) in all four CD4+ subsets. In cDNA sequencing, cells with high TCR expression could be over-represented. It was among patients, rather than healthy donors, that naive, central memory and Treg TCRB repertoires appeared more similar.

Sequencing targeted expressed TCRB transcripts, as all isolated RNA had been reverse transcribed. Here immunoSEQ multiplex PCR was the method, and the copy in TCRdb shows in-frame clones only, minus some. The sample yields hundreds of thousands of clones, around an eighth seen once. The clonotype comes from a young man with type 1 diabetes. The chain recombines TRBV10-3 with TRBJ1-1; possible D gene TRBD1, 6 bases. Source material: naive CD4+ T cells from blood. The CDR3 protein is CAINGGQNTEAFF. The DNA for the CDR3 is TGTGCCATCAACGGGGGGCAGAACACTGAAGCTTTCTTT.